This TCR beta chain was captured by sequencing in a study of spatial heterogeneity in lung cancer (dated by TCRdb to about 2019). Broadly, across the study: More beta-chain than alpha-chain transcripts were consistently detected, likely reflecting higher beta-chain transcript abundance. In the raw uncorrected reads, each unique combination of TCR and UMI appeared more than ten times on average. In non-small cell lung cancer, the study made a quantitative comparison of TCR alpha and beta repertoires among multiple tumor regions, matched nontumor lung and blood. Nonsynonymous mutation counts, determined by whole-exome sequencing of tumor tissue, were related to features of the TCR repertoire. At surgery, both alpha and beta chains were TCR-sequenced in around 240 tumor regions, approximately 64 matched nontumor lung samples and a few dozen PBMC samples. Results the study describes overall, beyond this receptor: Additional single-cell paired TCR alpha and beta sequencing was considered necessary to confirm, at a functional level, the hypothesis that regional TCRs recognize regional mutations. Ubiquitous expanded tumor TCRs showed up in blood more often at tumor resection than at routine follow-up.

From the cysteine through the phenylalanine, the CDR3 covers 15 amino acids. The only DNA kept is the CDR3, 45 bases in frame from the first base. From the germline V gene, CDR1 is SQVTM and CDR2 is ANQGSEA. From V the trimming removes 1 base and from J it removes 2 bases, while the gene matches leave 7 bases of the junction unaccounted for. Per the publication, the time point label means: sample taken at primary tumor resection. TCR sequencing used whole RNA extracted from tumor and nontumor lung tissue, or from cryopreserved PBMC samples, without cell sorting. The donors were 60 to 80 patients from the lung TRACERx cohort who had early-stage, untreated non-small cell lung cancer. Patients were selected for TCR sequencing only if sufficient RNA was available from at least two tumor regions. Libraries were made using 5' RACE. The listed sequencing device is NextSeq 500. To allow correction of PCR and sequencing errors, the TCR library protocol tagged every TCR cDNA molecule with a unique molecular identifier. Processing in the source paper ran as follows. TCR identification, UMI-based error correction and CDR3 extraction were performed with Decombinator tools. TCRs above a frequency of 2 per 1,000, corresponding to the top 1% of the tumor frequency distribution, were defined as expanded. Each repertoire was subsampled 100 times to 5,000 TCRs, after which Renyi diversity was computed with the R vegan package. CDR3 similarity networks were constructed using string-kernel similarity of amino acid triplets, with links drawn between CDR3s whose pairwise similarity was above 0.82. TCRdb reran the public reads through fastp at Q25 and MiXCR, keeping productive beta chains. Rows with a matching CDR3 protein are joined into one entry that keeps the most common DNA and genes. TCRdb's processing, not the authors' own work, is the source of the V and J calls. This sample lists about 13,000 distinct CDR3 sequences; 10% were detected once. In total, the top ten clones hold 25% to 35% of the sample.

Notes on this clonotype: What this receptor recognizes is not known. No qualities accompany the bases; no much larger clone lies one base away.

The sequence came from a male donor with early-stage non-small cell lung cancer. The sequence links TRBV29-1 to TRBJ2-5, with 7 bases matching TRBD1. This sample comprised PBMCs, obtained at surgery. The CDR3 here reads CSVEVRGQFQETQYF. The nucleotides read TGCAGCGTTGAAGTACGGGGACAGTTTCAAGAGACCCAGTACTTC. Reference TRBV29-1 and TRBJ2-5 genes cover what lies past the CDR3, so the full variable domain is SAVISQKPSRDICQRGTSLTIQCQVDSQVTMMFWYRQQPGQSLTLIATANQGSEATYESGFVIDKFPISRPNLTFSTLTVSNMSPEDSSIYLCSVEVRGQFQETQYFGPGTRLLVL.